This TCR beta chain was observed in a study of blood T cells in healthy people across ages. This clonotype was observed a few times. The antigen is unknown. A sample-barcoded 5' primer and a J-beta primer mix were used in a second PCR of roughly 6 to 11 cycles. Any given sample supplied a minimum of 3 million CDR3-containing paired-end reads. TCRdb re-derived calls from the 5' RACE reads in MiXCR, one entry per CDR3 protein. The sample yields fewer than 1.5 million distinct CDR3 sequences, roughly 40% seen once. Study results and limitations: Per-million-T-cell TCR beta diversity fell roughly linearly with age.

V was shortened by 6 bases and J by 1 base, with 16 bases between the two germline ends. The CDR3 has 16 amino acids. Sequencing used blood. The TCR comes from a woman between 18 and 29 years old in good health. The V gene is TRBV12-3 or TRBV12-4, the J gene TRBJ2-1; D possibly corresponds to TRBD2 (5 bases). The CDR3 DNA reads TGTGCCAGCAGCTCCTGGACTGGAACATCCTACAATGAGCAGTTCTTC. Translated: CASSSWTGTSYNEQFF.